This T cell receptor beta chain appears in the sequencing data of a study of cytomegalovirus exposure and HLA in healthy donors. Across the study: Researchers previously reported finding roughly 120 million unique TCR beta sequences from 170 million or so T cells.

Study-level findings and limits: Some V segments, including TRBV6-2 and TRBV6-3, were excluded as indistinguishable. In a later analysis, V- and J-gene trimming of beta chains associated with a DCLRE1C missense variant, replicated independently.

V lost 5 bases and J lost 5, with 7 bases in between. Germline lookup yields CDR1 SNHLY and CDR2 FYNNEI. The CDR3 covers 12 residues. As for this clone: Its antigen is currently unknown.

The PCR contained 60 Vbeta and 13 Jbeta primers. This table comes from immunoSEQ multiplex PCR, and its TCRdb copy is limited to in-frame clones, with some not included. The data contain around 96,000 clones, 64% of them singletons. V is TRBV2 and J is TRBJ2-1; no firm D call. This TCR came from a man between 60 and 75 years old in good health and CMV-seronegative. The sample taken for sequencing was PBMCs. The CDR3 spells CASSNLDNEQFF. The CDR3 bases are TGTGCCAGCAGTAACTTAGACAATGAGCAGTTCTTC.